The 10 T cell receptor beta chains below come from one sample, sequenced in a study of T-cell memory formation after mild COVID-19. Using its own MiXCR run on the 5' RACE reads, TCRdb lists one record per CDR3 protein. The sample consists of 300,000 to 350,000 distinct CDR3 sequences, 13% to 15% of them appearing once. The sequenced sample was PBMCs or a T cell subset sorted from them (not recorded which). The origin of the receptors is a man between 18 and 29 years old who had mild COVID-19 (a few samples of this study predate the infection). Cell type and time point are not known.

The rearrangement joins TRBV20-1 to TRBJ1-5; 7 nucleotides line up with TRBD1. Germline V gene sequence: CDR1 DFQATT, CDR2 SNEGSKA (reference sequence). The V segment lost 6 bases and the J segment 7 bases; nucleotides outside the gene matches: 12. The CDR3 sequence is 14 residues long. CDR3 region: CSAQEGAFGQPQHF. For the CDR3, the DNA is TGCAGTGCCCAGGAGGGGGCCTTCGGACAGCCCCAGCATTTT.

This clonotype was counted between two and nine times. The rearrangement uses TRBV7-2 and TRBJ1-4; TRBD1 aligns across 7 bases. CDR3 length: 14 amino acids. Germline trimming cut 3 bases from V and 5 bases from J; bases unmatched to any gene: 3. Germline V gives CDR1 SGHTA, CDR2 FQGNSA. This CDR3 is CASSFTGANEKLFF. As DNA, the CDR3 is TGTGCCAGCAGCTTTACAGGGGCCAATGAAAAACTGTTTTTT.

The chain carries TRBV3-1 and TRBJ2-2, with 10 bases identical to TRBD2. CDR1 is LGHDT and CDR2 is YNNKEL in the germline V gene (reference sequence). Germline trimming cut 3 bases from V and 7 bases from J; bases unmatched to any gene: 14. The CDR3 is 18 amino acids. The CDR3 protein is CASSQAAGGPIGIGELFF. Here the CDR3 DNA reads TGTGCCAGCAGCCAGGCAGCGGGGGGGCCAATTGGCATCGGGGAGCTGTTTTTT. Filled out from reference TRBV3-1 and TRBJ2-2, the complete variable domain reads DTAVSQTPKYLVTQMGNDKSIKCEQNLGHDTMYWYKQDSKKFLKIMFSYNNKELIINETVPNRFSPKSPDKAHLNLHINSLELGDSAVYFCASSQAAGGPIGIGELFFGEGSRLTVL.

This clonotype has more than one count but fewer than ten. The chain is built from TRBV23-1 and TRBJ2-7; 9 positions agree with TRBD1. TRBV23-1 qualifies as an ORF whose function is uncertain. This CDR3 comprises 15 residues. V dropped 4 bases and J dropped 4; count of bases not matched to a gene: 8. Here the CDR3 reads CASSRSRDRDYEQYV. CDR3 coding DNA: TGCGCCAGCAGTCGATCCCGGGACAGGGATTACGAGCAGTACGTC.

The gene calls are TRBV7-9 and TRBJ2-2, with 8 bases that match TRBD2. V was clipped by 5 bases and J by 7 bases; unmatched bases: 9. There are 15 residues in the CDR3. Germline CDR1 SEHNR, CDR2 FQNEAQ (reference sequence). In nucleotides, the CDR3 is TGTGCCAGCAGCCTATATAGCGGGACGATCGGGGAGCTGTTTTTT. This encodes CASSLYSGTIGELFF.

The gene calls are TRBV6-2 or TRBV6-3 and TRBJ2-2, with 8 bases that match TRBD1. CDR1 and CDR2 from the germline V gene are MNHEY and SVGEGT. The CDR3 has 15 residues. V shed 4 bases, J shed 4 bases, and the junction held 5 bases outside the gene matches. The CDR3 DNA reads TGTGCCAGCAGTTCACGACAGGGGCCCACCGGGGAGCTGTTTTTT. It is translated as CASSSRQGPTGELFF.

This clonotype has a handful of counts. V and J are TRBV7-9 and TRBJ2-5; D gene unclear. The CDR3 sequence is 17 residues long. Germline-derived CDR1 and CDR2 are SEHNR and FQNEAQ (reference sequence). V was pared by 3 bases and J by 3 bases, with 20 bases between. CDR3 DNA sequence: TGTGCCAGCAGCTTCAAGACCGGACCTTCCTTGGAAGAGACCCAGTACTTC. Protein sequence: CASSFKTGPSLEETQYF.

Here the CDR3 reads CASSPDSRTTQYF. The DNA of the CDR3 is TGTGCCAGCAGCCCCGATTCCCGGACGACGCAGTATTTT. The rearrangement joins TRBV7-3 to TRBJ2-3; D unclear. V lost 5 bases and J 9 bases, leaving 15 bases between the germline ends. The germline V gene encodes CDR1 SGHTA and CDR2 FQGTGA. The CDR3 runs to 13 residues.

This clonotype was detected ten times or more. The chain is built from TRBV27 and TRBJ2-4; TRBD2 agrees at 7 bases. Per germline, CDR1 MNHEY and CDR2 SMNVEV (reference sequence). This CDR3 comprises 13 residues. The ends lost 2 bases at V and 9 bases at J; junction bases unmatched: 4. CDR3 sequence: CASSLVGGGIQYF. The CDR3 DNA sequence: TGTGCCAGCAGTTTAGTTGGGGGGGGCATTCAGTACTTC.

The V and J genes are TRBV29-1 and TRBJ2-1; perhaps TRBD2 as D (7 bases). V lost 2 bases to trimming and J lost 1 base, with 15 bases between them. Germline V gene lookup returns CDR1 SQVTM and CDR2 ANQGSEA. The CDR3 totals 16 residues. CDR3 sequence (DNA): TGCAGCGTTGAAATTCCCGGGGGGCGATCCTACAATGAGCAGTTCTTC. Translating gives CSVEIPGGRSYNEQFF.